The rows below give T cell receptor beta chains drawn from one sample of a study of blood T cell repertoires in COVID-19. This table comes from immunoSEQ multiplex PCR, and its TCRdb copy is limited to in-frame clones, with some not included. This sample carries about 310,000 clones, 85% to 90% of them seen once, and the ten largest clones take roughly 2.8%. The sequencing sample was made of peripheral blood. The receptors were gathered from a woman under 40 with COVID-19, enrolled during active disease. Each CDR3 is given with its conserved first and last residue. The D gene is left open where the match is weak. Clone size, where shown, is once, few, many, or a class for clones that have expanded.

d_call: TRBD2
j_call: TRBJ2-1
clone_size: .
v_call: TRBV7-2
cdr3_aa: CASSLNSGTSGSYEQFF
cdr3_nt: TGTGCCAGCAGCCTGAATTCCGGGACTAGCGGGAGTTATGAGCAGTTCTTC

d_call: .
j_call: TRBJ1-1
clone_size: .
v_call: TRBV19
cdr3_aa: CASSTSLNTEAFF
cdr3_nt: TGTGCCAGTAGTACCTCCCTGAACACTGAAGCTTTCTTT

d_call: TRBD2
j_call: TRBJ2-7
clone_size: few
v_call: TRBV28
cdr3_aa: CASSFISFPGLGSYEQYF
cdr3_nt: TGTGCCAGCAGTTTTATCTCATTTCCGGGACTAGGCTCCTACGAGCAGTACTTC

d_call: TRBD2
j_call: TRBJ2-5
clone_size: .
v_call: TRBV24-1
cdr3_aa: CATSDLLGASREGRETQYF
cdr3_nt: TGTGCCACCAGTGATTTGCTGGGGGCATCGCGGGAGGGCCGAGAGACCCAGTACTTC

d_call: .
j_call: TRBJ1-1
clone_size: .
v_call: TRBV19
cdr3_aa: CASSPGVVAFF
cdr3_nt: TGTGCCAGTAGCCCAGGGGTTGTGGCTTTCTTT

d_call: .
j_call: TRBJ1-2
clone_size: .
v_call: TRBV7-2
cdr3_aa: CASSASRLTGGGYTF
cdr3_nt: TGTGCCAGCAGCGCCTCTCGACTTACCGGGGGTGGCTACACCTTC

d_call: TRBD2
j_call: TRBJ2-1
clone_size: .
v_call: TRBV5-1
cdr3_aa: CASSLSTSGRFNEQFF
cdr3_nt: TGCGCCAGCAGCTTGTCGACTAGCGGGAGGTTCAATGAGCAGTTCTTC

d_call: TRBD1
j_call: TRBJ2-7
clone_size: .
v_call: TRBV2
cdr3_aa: CASRDPGQGRQVGEQYF
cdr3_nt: TGTGCCAGCAGGGACCCGGGACAGGGGAGGCAGGTAGGCGAGCAGTACTTC

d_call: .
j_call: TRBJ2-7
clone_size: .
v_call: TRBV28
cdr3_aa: CASSFPTSGFEQYF
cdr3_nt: TGTGCCAGCAGTTTTCCGACTTCAGGGTTCGAGCAGTACTTC

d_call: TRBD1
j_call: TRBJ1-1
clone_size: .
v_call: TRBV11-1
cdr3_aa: CASSHRGTEAFF
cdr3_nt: TGTGCCAGCAGCCACAGGGGCACTGAAGCTTTCTTT

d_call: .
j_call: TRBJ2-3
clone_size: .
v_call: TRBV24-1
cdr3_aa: CATSDLSLAGRTDTQYF
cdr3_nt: TGTGCCACCAGTGATTTATCCCTCGCGGGGCGCACAGATACGCAGTATTTT

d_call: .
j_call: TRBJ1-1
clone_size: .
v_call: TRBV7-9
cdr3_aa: CASSRPSREAEAFF
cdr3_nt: TGTGCCAGCAGCAGACCCTCCAGGGAGGCTGAAGCTTTCTTT

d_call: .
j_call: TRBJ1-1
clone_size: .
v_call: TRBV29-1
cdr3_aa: CSVEVEGNTEAFF
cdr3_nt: TGCAGCGTTGAAGTGGAGGGGAACACTGAAGCTTTCTTT

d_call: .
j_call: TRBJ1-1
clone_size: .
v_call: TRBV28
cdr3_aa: CASRLSSTEAFF
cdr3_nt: TGTGCCAGCAGACTTAGTTCTACTGAAGCTTTCTTT

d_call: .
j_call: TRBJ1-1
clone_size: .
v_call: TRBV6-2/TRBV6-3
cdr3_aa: CASSYGAATEAFF
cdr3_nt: TGTGCCAGCAGTTACGGGGCAGCCACTGAAGCTTTCTTT

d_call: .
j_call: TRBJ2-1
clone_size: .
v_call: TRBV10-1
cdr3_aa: CANSGEGFF
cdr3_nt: TGCGCCAACTCGGGAGAGGGGTTCTTC

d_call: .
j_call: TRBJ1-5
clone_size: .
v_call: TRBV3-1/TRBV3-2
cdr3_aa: CASSSLAGSQPQHF
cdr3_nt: TGTGCCAGCAGCTCCTTGGCGGGGAGTCAGCCCCAGCATTTT

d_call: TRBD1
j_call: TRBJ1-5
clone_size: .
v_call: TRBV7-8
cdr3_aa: CASSMGQGARQPQHF
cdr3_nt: TGTGCCAGCAGCATGGGACAGGGGGCACGGCAGCCCCAGCATTTT

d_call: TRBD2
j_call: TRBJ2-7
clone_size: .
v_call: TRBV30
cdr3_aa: CAWREGLAGYEQYF
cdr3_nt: TGTGCCTGGAGAGAGGGACTAGCGGGCTACGAGCAGTACTTC

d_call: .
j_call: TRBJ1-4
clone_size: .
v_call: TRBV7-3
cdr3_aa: CASSLRENEKLFF
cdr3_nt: TGTGCCAGCAGCTTACGGGAGAATGAAAAACTGTTTTTT

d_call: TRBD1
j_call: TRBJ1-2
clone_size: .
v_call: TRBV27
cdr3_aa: CASRATGGRYGYTF
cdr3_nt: TGTGCCAGCAGGGCAACAGGGGGTCGCTATGGCTACACCTTC

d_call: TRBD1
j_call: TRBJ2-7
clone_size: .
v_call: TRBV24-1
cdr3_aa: CATSDRQGAAEQYF
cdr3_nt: TGTGCCACCAGTGATCGACAGGGGGCGGCCGAGCAGTACTTC

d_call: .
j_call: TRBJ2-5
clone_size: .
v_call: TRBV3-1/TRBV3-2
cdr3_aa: CASSQGLLTQETQYF
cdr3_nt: TGTGCCAGCAGCCAAGGACTTTTGACTCAAGAGACCCAGTACTTC

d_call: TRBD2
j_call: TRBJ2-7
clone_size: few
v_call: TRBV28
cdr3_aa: CASSSPGSGGPYEQYF
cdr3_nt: TGTGCCAGCAGTTCCCCGGGGAGCGGGGGGCCCTACGAGCAGTACTTC

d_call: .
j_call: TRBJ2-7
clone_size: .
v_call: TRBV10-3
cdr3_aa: CAISESRSSLEQYF
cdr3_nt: TGTGCCATCAGTGAGTCGCGATCCTCCCTCGAGCAGTACTTC

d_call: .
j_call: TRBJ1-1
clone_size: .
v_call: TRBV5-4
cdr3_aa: CASSLPGTEAFF
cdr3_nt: TGTGCCAGCAGCTTACCAGGGACTGAAGCTTTCTTT

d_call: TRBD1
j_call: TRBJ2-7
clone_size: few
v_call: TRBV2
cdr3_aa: CASSSPGTGFYEQYF
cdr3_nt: TGTGCCAGCAGTAGCCCCGGGACAGGGTTCTACGAGCAGTACTTC

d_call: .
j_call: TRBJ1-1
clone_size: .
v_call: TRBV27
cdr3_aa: CASSSRQGLNTEAFF
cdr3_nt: TGTGCCAGCAGTTCCCGGCAGGGCTTGAACACTGAAGCTTTCTTT

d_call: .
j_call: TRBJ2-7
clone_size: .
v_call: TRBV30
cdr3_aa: CGGQSNYEQYF
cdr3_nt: TGTGGTGGGCAGTCGAACTACGAGCAGTACTTC

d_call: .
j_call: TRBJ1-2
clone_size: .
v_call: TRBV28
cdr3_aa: CASSTIYGYTF
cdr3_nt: TGTGCCAGCAGTACTATCTATGGCTACACCTTC

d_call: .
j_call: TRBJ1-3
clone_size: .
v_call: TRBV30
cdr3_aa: CAWSGGYSSGNTIYF
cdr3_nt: TGTGCCTGGAGTGGAGGTTATAGCTCTGGAAACACCATATATTTT

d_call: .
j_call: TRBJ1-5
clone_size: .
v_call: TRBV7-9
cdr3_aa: CASSLSNQPQHF
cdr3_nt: TGTGCCAGCAGCTTATCGAATCAGCCCCAGCATTTT

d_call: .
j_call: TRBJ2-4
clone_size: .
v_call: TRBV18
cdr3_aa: CASSTSRSENIQYF
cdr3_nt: TGTGCCAGCTCCACGAGTAGATCTGAAAACATTCAGTACTTC

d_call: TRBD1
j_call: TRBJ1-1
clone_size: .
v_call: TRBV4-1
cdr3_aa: CASSQASQGAEAFF
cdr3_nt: TGCGCCAGCAGCCAAGCCTCACAGGGGGCTGAAGCTTTCTTT

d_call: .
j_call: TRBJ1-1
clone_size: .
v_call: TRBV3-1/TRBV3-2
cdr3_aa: CASSQAGEAFF
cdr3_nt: TGTGCCAGCAGCCAAGCGGGTGAAGCTTTCTTT

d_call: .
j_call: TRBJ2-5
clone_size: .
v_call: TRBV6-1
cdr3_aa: CASSDGQTRQETQYF
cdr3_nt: TGTGCCAGCAGTGATGGGCAGACCCGCCAAGAGACCCAGTACTTC

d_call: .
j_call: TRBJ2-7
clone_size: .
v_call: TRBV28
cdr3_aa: CASSGLGFYEQYF
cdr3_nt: TGTGCCAGCAGCGGACTTGGATTCTACGAGCAGTACTTC

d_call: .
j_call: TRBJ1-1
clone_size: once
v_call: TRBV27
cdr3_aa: CASSSTDQEAFF
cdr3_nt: TGTGCCAGCAGTTCGACAGACCAAGAAGCTTTCTTT

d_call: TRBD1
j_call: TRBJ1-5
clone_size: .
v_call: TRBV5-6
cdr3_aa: CASSSRTGEYSNQPQHF
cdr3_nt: TGTGCCAGCAGCTCAAGGACAGGGGAATATAGCAATCAGCCCCAGCATTTT

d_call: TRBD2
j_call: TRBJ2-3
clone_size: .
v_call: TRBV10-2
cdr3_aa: CASSERGLAGLTDTQYF
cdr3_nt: TGCGCCAGCAGTGAGAGGGGGCTAGCGGGGCTCACAGATACGCAGTATTTT

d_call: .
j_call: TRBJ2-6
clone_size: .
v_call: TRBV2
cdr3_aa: CASSERTATSGANVLTF
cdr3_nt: TGTGCCAGCAGTGAAAGGACAGCCACTTCTGGGGCCAACGTCCTGACTTTC

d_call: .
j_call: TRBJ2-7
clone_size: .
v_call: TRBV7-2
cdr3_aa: CASSLRRDLYEQYF
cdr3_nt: TGTGCCAGCAGCTTAAGGAGGGATTTGTACGAGCAGTACTTC

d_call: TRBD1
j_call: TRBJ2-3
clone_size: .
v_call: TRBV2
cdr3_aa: CASSVGQGPTDTQYF
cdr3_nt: TGTGCCAGCAGTGTGGGACAGGGGCCCACAGATACGCAGTATTTT

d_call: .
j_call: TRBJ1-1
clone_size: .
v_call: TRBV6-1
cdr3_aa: CASSEATGFGEAFF
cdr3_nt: TGTGCCAGCAGTGAAGCGACAGGTTTTGGTGAAGCTTTCTTT

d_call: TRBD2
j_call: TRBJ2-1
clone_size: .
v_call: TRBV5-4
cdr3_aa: CASSLRRGGPADEQFF
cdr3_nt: TGTGCCAGCAGCTTACGGCGGGGGGGACCCGCCGATGAGCAGTTCTTC